This passage covers 15 T cell receptor beta chains from one sample sequenced in a study of immune heterogeneity within non-small cell lung tumors. Bulk tumor genomic DNA was the template, and each sample received roughly 600 ng. Several spatially distant biopsies were obtained per primary tumor intraoperatively. Enrolled individuals presented with untreated, newly diagnosed non-small cell lung cancer and received curative surgery. Amplifying TCR beta CDR3 involved multiplex PCR carried out with 32 V and 13 J primers. TCRdb redid the calling of the multiplex PCR reads with MiXCR, one entry per CDR3 protein. The table records about 9,600 distinct CDR3 sequences, around 27% of them present only once. The sample consisted of lung tumor tissue. The receptors derive from a woman in her 50s with non-small cell lung cancer.

This clonotype was observed many times. The rearrangement joins TRBV6-1 to TRBJ2-5; 10 nucleotides align to TRBD1. This CDR3 has 15 amino acids. CDR1 is MNHNS and CDR2 is SASEGT in the germline V gene. V trimming: 7 bases; J trimming: 6 bases; junction bases outside the gene matches: 11. For the CDR3, the DNA is TGTGCCAGCACCCCCGGGACAGGGGACCTGAAGACCCAGTACTTC. Amino acids: CASTPGTGDLKTQYF.

This clonotype was seen at least ten times. This rearrangement joins TRBV20-1 to TRBJ2-1, with no clear D. The germline V and J ends were trimmed by 3 bases and 4 bases, with 10 bases remaining between them. Germline V gene data show CDR1 as DFQATT and CDR2 as SNEGSKA (reference sequence). The CDR3 spans 13 residues. The CDR3 nucleotides are TGCAGTGCTAGTAGGGCTACTTACAATGAGCAGTTCTTC. It specifies CSASRATYNEQFF.

The J gene is TRBJ1-5, the V gene TRBV28; no clear D. Germline values: CDR1 MDHEN, CDR2 SYDVKM. Trimming took off 5 bases at V and 7 bases at J, with 12 bases between the two ends. The CDR3 runs 13 residues. CDR3 amino acids: CASSPREEQPQHF. For the CDR3, the DNA is TGTGCCAGCAGTCCCCGAGAAGAACAGCCCCAGCATTTT.

The chain employs TRBV28 and TRBJ2-7; D is unclear. Trimming pared 1 base from V and 2 bases from J, leaving 9 bases between. There are 14 residues in the CDR3. Germline CDR1 MDHEN, CDR2 SYDVKM. This CDR3 reads CASSLYVGPYEQYF. CDR3 coding DNA: TGTGCCAGCAGTTTATACGTTGGGCCCTACGAGCAGTACTTC.

The rearrangement joins TRBV7-9 to TRBJ2-1, with TRBD2 as a possible D gene (5 bases). Germline V gives CDR1 SEHNR, CDR2 FQNEAQ (reference sequence). The CDR3 loop spans 14 amino acids. Trimming took off 11 bases at V and 6 bases at J, with 20 bases between the two ends. CDR3 sequence reads: CAPTRGSFVNEQFF. DNA for the CDR3: TGTGCCCCAACCCGGGGATCTTTTGTCAATGAGCAGTTCTTC.

Many counts were recorded for this clonotype. The genes are TRBV28 and TRBJ1-1; 8 bases match TRBD1. CDR3 length: 14 amino acids. CDR1 and CDR2 from the germline V gene are MDHEN and SYDVKM. V lost 5 bases and J lost 6; bases outside the gene matches: 8. This CDR3 reads CASSLTRGRAEAFF. DNA for the CDR3: TGTGCCAGCAGTCTCACCAGGGGGCGGGCTGAAGCTTTCTTT.

In this sample, this clonotype is medium-sized. The chain joins TRBV20-1 to TRBJ2-1; 10 bases agree with TRBD2. This CDR3 spans 14 amino acids. The germline V gene encodes CDR1 DFQATT and CDR2 SNEGSKA (reference sequence). Trimming cost V 1 base and J 8 bases; bases outside gene matches: 5. The CDR3 loop is CSARVSSGRHEQFF. In DNA, the CDR3 is TGCAGTGCTAGAGTTTCTAGCGGGAGACATGAGCAGTTCTTC.

This clonotype is categorized as medium-sized (0.01 to 0.1%). This chain connects TRBV13 to TRBJ2-7, with 9 bases identical to TRBD2. Per germline, CDR1 PRHDT and CDR2 FYEKMQ (reference sequence). This CDR3 is 13 amino acids long. The junction had 3 bases not matched to a gene; V was cut back by 4 bases and J by 5 bases. In DNA form, the CDR3 reads TGTGCCAGCAGCTCAGGACTAGCGCACGAGCAGTACTTC. Translation gives CASSSGLAHEQYF.

This clonotype has only a few counts. The genes are TRBV6-1 and TRBJ2-7; possible D gene TRBD1, 6 bases. V was shortened by 5 bases and J by 5 bases, with 13 bases between the two germline ends. The CDR3 is 13 amino acids. Per germline, CDR1 MNHNS and CDR2 SASEGT. CDR3 sequence (DNA): TGTGCCAGCAGTTCGCAGACAGGCGACGAGCAGTACTTC. This codes for CASSSQTGDEQYF.

Note on this clonotype: Given a much more abundant clone one base away, this may be a read error. The gene calls are TRBV5-1 and TRBJ1-5, with 9 bases aligning to TRBD1. The CDR3 totals 15 residues. Germline values: CDR1 SGHRS, CDR2 YFSETQ. CDR3 coding DNA: TGCGCCAGCAGCTTAGGACAGGGGTTGGGGCAGCCCCAGAATTTT. Protein sequence: CASSLGQGLGQPQNF. The full variable domain, completed using reference TRBV5-1 and TRBJ1-5, is KAGVTQTPRYLIKTRGQQVTLSCSPISGHRSVSWYQQTPGQGLQFLFEYFSETQRNKGNFPGRFSGRQFSNSRSEMNVSTLELGDSALYLCASSLGQGLGQPQNFGDGTRLSIL.

This clonotype appeared a few times. V and J are TRBV10-3 and TRBJ2-5; TRBD1 matches 10 bases. V was pared by 5 bases and J by 5 bases, with 5 bases of the junction left unmatched. The CDR3 contains 14 residues. Germline V gene lookup returns CDR1 ENHRY and CDR2 SYGVKD. The CDR3 DNA is TGTGCCATCAGTCCCGGGACAGGGGATGAGACCCAGTACTTC. Protein sequence: CAISPGTGDETQYF.

Ten or more counts support this clonotype. The CDR3 reads CASSSSLNQPQHF. In DNA, the CDR3 is TGTGCCAGCAGCTCCAGTCTTAATCAGCCCCAGCATTTT. This chain uses TRBV7-8 with TRBJ1-5, with unresolved D. Per germline, CDR1 SGHVS and CDR2 FQNEAQ. This CDR3 is built from 13 residues. V lost 4 bases and J lost 4, with 8 bases in between.

This clonotype was observed many times. The chain combines TRBV19 with TRBJ2-1, with 9 bases matching TRBD2. The germline V gene has CDR1 LNHDA and CDR2 SQIVND (reference sequence). V shed 6 bases and J 5 bases; nucleotides not matched to a gene: 8. The CDR3 runs to 15 residues. CDR3 sequence reads: CASRTGAGGHNEQFF. Here the CDR3 DNA reads TGTGCCAGTAGGACGGGGGCGGGGGGGCACAATGAGCAGTTCTTC.

This clonotype is labeled as medium-sized. The chain uses TRBV20-1 and TRBJ1-6; weak D call: TRBD1 (5 bases). CDR1 is DFQATT and CDR2 is SNEGSKA in the germline V gene (reference sequence). The CDR3 runs to 16 residues. Trimming left V 6 bases short and J 0 bases short, with 15 bases between. CDR3 sequence (DNA): TGCAGTGCCCAGGGCGGCCAGAGCTCCTATAATTCACCCCTCCACTTT. Protein sequence: CSAQGGQSSYNSPLHF.

CDR3 DNA: TGTGCCAGTAGCCCTTCGAGGGGCGCAACTAATGAAAAACTGTTTTTT. This codes for CASSPSRGATNEKLFF. The chain combines TRBV19 with TRBJ1-4; perhaps TRBD1 as D (5 bases). Germline values: CDR1 LNHDA, CDR2 SQIVND (reference sequence). Trimming removed 6 bases at V and 0 bases at J, with 14 bases between. The CDR3 contains 16 residues.